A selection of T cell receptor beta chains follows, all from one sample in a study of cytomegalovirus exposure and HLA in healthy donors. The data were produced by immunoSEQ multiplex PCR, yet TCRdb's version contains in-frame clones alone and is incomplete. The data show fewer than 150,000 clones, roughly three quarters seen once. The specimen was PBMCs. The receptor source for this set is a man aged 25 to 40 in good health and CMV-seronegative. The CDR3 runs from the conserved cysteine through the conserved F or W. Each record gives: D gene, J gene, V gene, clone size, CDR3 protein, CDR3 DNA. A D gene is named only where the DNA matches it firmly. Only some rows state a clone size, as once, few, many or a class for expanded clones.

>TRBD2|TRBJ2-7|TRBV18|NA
CASSTSGRSNEQYF
TGTGCCAGCTCGACTAGCGGGAGGAGCAACGAGCAGTACTTC
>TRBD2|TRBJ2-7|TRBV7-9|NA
CASSQTSGGAYEQYF
TGTGCCAGCAGTCAGACTAGCGGGGGTGCCTACGAGCAGTACTTC
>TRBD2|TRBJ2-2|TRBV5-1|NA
CASSSGTTYTGELFF
TGCGCCAGCAGTTCCGGGACTACTTACACCGGGGAGCTGTTTTTT
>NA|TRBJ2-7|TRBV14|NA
CASSQGGGTDLYEQYF
TGTGCCAGCAGCCAAGGAGGGGGGACAGACCTCTACGAGCAGTACTTC
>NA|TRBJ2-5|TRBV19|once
CASSRRGETQYF
TGTGCCAGTAGCAGAAGGGGGGAGACCCAGTACTTC
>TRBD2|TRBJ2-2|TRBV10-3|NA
CAIRRTSGRAGGELFF
TGTGCCATCCGCAGGACTAGCGGGAGGGCCGGCGGGGAGCTGTTTTTT
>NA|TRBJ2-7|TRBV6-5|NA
CASSLGLPYEQYF
TGTGCCAGCAGCTTAGGACTGCCCTACGAGCAGTACTTC
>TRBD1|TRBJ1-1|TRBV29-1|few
CSVRGQRNTEAFF
TGCAGCGTTCGGGGACAGCGGAACACTGAAGCTTTCTTT
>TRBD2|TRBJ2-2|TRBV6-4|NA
CASSLAGEVAGELFF
TGTGCCAGCAGCCTAGCGGGAGAGGTCGCCGGGGAGCTGTTTTTT
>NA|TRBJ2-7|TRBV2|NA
CASIAVPGQTSYEQYF
TGTGCCAGCATAGCCGTACCGGGACAAACTTCCTACGAGCAGTACTTC
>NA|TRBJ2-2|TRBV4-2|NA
CASSQDFKFRGSFTGELFF
TGTGCCAGCAGCCAAGATTTTAAATTCCGAGGGTCGTTCACCGGGGAGCTGTTTTTT
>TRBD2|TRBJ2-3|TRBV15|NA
CATSRGGLADTDTQYF
TGTGCCACCAGCAGGGGGGGACTAGCGGACACAGATACGCAGTATTTT
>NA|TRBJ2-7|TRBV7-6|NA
CASSLLPQGLVYEQYF
TGTGCCAGCAGCTTATTGCCGCAGGGGCTCGTCTACGAGCAGTACTTC
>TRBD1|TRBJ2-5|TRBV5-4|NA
CASSPPGQGPETQYF
TGTGCCAGCAGCCCCCCGGGACAGGGGCCGGAGACCCAGTACTTC
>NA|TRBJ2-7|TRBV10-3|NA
CAISDGALSYEQYF
TGTGCCATCAGTGATGGAGCATTGTCCTACGAGCAGTACTTC
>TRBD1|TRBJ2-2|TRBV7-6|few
CASSLSGGTGQGNTGELFF
TGTGCCAGCAGCTTAAGCGGTGGGACGGGACAGGGAAACACCGGGGAGCTGTTTTTT
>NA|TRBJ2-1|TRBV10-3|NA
CAISGLDYNEQFF
TGTGCCATCAGTGGACTGGACTACAATGAGCAGTTCTTC
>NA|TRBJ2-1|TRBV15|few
CATSAYTYNEQFF
TGTGCCACCAGCGCCTATACCTACAATGAGCAGTTCTTC
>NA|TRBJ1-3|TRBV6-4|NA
CASRTRGGSGNTIYF
TGTGCCAGCAGGACCCGCGGGGGCTCTGGAAACACCATATATTTT
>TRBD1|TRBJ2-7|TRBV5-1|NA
CASSLGPAGGPHRGGSSYEQYF
TGCGCCAGCAGCTTGGGGCCGGCAGGGGGCCCCCACAGAGGCGGATCCTCCTACGAGCAGTACTTC
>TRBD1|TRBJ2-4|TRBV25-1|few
CASSESLRGLLPKNIQYF
TGTGCCAGCAGTGAATCGCTCAGGGGGCTCTTACCCAAAAACATTCAGTACTTC
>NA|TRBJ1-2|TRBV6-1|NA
CASTPGTATYGYTF
TGTGCCAGCACCCCGGGAACGGCGACATATGGCTACACCTTC
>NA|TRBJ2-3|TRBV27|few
CASNPTATGDTQYF
TGTGCCAGCAATCCGACAGCGACCGGAGATACGCAGTATTTT
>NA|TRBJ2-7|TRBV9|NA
CASSVGLSGTYEQYF
TGTGCCAGCAGCGTTGGCCTGAGCGGTACCTACGAGCAGTACTTC
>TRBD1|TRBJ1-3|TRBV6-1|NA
CASSGRQGGSGNTIYF
TGTGCCAGCAGTGGACGACAGGGGGGCTCTGGAAACACCATATATTTT
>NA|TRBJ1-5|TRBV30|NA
CAWSIEGDQPQHF
TGTGCCTGGAGTATAGAGGGTGACCAGCCCCAGCATTTT
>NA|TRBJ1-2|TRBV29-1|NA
CSVDWRAGYTF
TGCAGCGTTGACTGGCGGGCTGGCTACACCTTC
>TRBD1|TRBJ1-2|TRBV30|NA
CAWSAWDRGLYGYTF
TGTGCCTGGAGTGCCTGGGACAGGGGGCTCTATGGCTACACCTTC
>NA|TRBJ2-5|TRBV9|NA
CASSGGAETQYF
TGTGCCAGCAGCGGCGGGGCGGAGACCCAGTACTTC
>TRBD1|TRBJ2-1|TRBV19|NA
CASSILSGQYDEQFF
TGTGCCAGTAGTATCCTCTCGGGACAGTACGATGAGCAGTTCTTC
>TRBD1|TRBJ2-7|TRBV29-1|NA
CSVVAGGEQYF
TGCAGCGTTGTTGCAGGGGGAGAGCAGTACTTC
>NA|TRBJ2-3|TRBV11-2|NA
CASSLALATSTDTQYF
TGTGCCAGCAGCTTAGCGCTAGCGACTAGCACAGATACGCAGTATTTT
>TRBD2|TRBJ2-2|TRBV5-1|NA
CASSLVASGGLNTGELFF
TGCGCCAGCAGCTTGGTGGCTAGCGGAGGGTTGAACACCGGGGAGCTGTTTTTT
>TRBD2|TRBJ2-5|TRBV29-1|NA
CRVKVAGETQYF
TGCAGGGTGAAGGTAGCGGGGGAGACCCAGTACTTC
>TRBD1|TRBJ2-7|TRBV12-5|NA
CASGLFTGGSYEQYF
TGTGCTAGTGGTTTGTTCACAGGGGGCTCCTACGAGCAGTACTTC
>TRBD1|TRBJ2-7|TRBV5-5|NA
CASSLRDRGYGTYEQYF
TGTGCCAGCAGCTTACGGGACAGGGGGTACGGCACCTACGAGCAGTACTTC
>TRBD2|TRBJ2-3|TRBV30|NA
CAWSRGLAGQDTQYF
TGTGCCTGGAGTCGCGGACTAGCGGGACAAGATACGCAGTATTTT
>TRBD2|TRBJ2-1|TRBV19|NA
CASTEGLAGGNEQFF
TGTGCCAGTACCGAAGGACTAGCGGGAGGTAATGAGCAGTTCTTC
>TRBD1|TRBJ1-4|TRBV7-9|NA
CASSPGDRVIEKLFF
TGTGCCAGCAGCCCGGGGGACAGGGTAATTGAAAAACTGTTTTTT
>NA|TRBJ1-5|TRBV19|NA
CASSIVQGHQPQHF
TGTGCCAGTAGTATAGTTCAGGGCCATCAGCCCCAGCATTTT
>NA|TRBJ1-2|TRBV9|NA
CASSVEADSTRNGYTF
TGTGCCAGCAGCGTAGAGGCGGACAGCACACGGAATGGCTACACCTTC
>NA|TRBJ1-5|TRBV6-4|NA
CASSVPGQPQHF
TGTGCCAGCAGTGTACCGGGACAGCCCCAGCATTTT
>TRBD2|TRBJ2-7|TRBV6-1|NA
CASRLRPLAGEVYF
TGTGCCAGCAGGCTCCGTCCACTAGCGGGAGAAGTGTACTTC
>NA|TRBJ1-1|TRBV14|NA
CASSQRGVGPEAFF
TGTGCCAGCAGCCAAAGGGGTGTGGGCCCTGAAGCTTTCTTT
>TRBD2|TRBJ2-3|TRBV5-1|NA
CASSLGLAGVTDTQYF
TGCGCCAGCAGCTTGGGACTAGCGGGAGTCACAGATACGCAGTATTTT
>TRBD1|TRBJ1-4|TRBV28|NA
CASNQGATNEKLFF
TGTGCCAGCAACCAGGGGGCAACTAATGAAAAACTGTTTTTT
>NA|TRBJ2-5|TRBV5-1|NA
CASSVLGGERAQYF
TGCGCCAGCAGCGTACTAGGCGGGGAAAGGGCCCAGTACTTC
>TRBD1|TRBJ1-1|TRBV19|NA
CASRMTGAGGAFF
TGTGCCAGTAGGATGACAGGGGCGGGCGGTGCTTTCTTT
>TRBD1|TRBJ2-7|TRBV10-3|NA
CAIQAGQGYEQYF
TGTGCCATCCAAGCGGGACAGGGGTACGAGCAGTACTTC
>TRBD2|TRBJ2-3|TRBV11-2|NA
CASSLNGLAVHTDTQYF
TGTGCCAGCAGCCTAAACGGACTAGCGGTACACACAGATACGCAGTATTTT
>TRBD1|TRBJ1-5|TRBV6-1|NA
CASSGLGTDSQPQHF
TGTGCCAGCAGTGGACTCGGGACAGACAGCCAGCCCCAGCATTTT
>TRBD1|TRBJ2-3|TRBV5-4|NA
CASSLGGSLGTGLYYTQYF
TGTGCCAGCAGCTTGGGGGGAAGTTTGGGGACAGGGTTATATTATACGCAGTATTTT
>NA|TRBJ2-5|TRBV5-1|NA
CASSFAREETQYF
TGCGCCAGCAGCTTCGCCAGGGAAGAGACCCAGTACTTC
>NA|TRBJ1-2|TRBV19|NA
CASSIIHGEVGYGYTF
TGTGCCAGTAGTATAATTCATGGAGAGGTTGGCTATGGCTACACCTTC
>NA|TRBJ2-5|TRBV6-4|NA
CAYGAGEGETQYF
TGTGCCTACGGGGCAGGGGAAGGGGAGACCCAGTACTTC
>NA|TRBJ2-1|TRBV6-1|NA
CASNRRGRAYNEQFF
TGTGCCAGCAATAGGAGGGGGAGGGCCTACAATGAGCAGTTCTTC